Sequencing of this TCR beta chain was carried out in a study of T cell responses to AZD1222 COVID-19 vaccine. Overall study results and limits: White British donors predominated, females outnumbered males, and clonal diversity was possibly underestimated. Seropositivity was recorded at baseline in only a handful of AZD1222 recipients.

V was clipped by 5 bases and J by 4 bases; unmatched bases: 10. The CDR3 runs to 16 residues. The V gene's germline CDR1 is LGHDT and CDR2 YNNKEL (reference sequence). Measured with immunoSEQ multiplex PCR; TCRdb has only the in-frame clones, and not every one. This table has approximately 270,000 clones, 90% to 95% appearing once. In the case of this clone: Its target is unknown.

This receptor was obtained from an adult who received the AZD1222 COVID-19 vaccine. Sequenced here: peripheral blood, sampled 28 days after the second AZD1222 dose. The gene calls are TRBV3-1 (or the pseudogene TRBV3-2) and TRBJ1-3; 8 bases fit TRBD1. CDR3 protein: CASSSPQGAGGNTIYF. The CDR3 DNA reads as TGTGCCAGCAGCTCACCTCAGGGGGCCGGGGGAAACACCATATATTTT.